The 26 T cell receptor beta chains below all came from one sample that was sequenced in a study of blood T cell repertoires in COVID-19. Some clones are missing from TCRdb's copy, which holds only in-frame ones; the method was immunoSEQ multiplex PCR. This table has approximately 300,000 clones, approximately 87% appearing once. Source material: peripheral blood. The receptors here all came from a woman aged 45-65 years with active or convalescent COVID-19.

The rearrangement links TRBV28 to TRBJ2-5; 9 positions match TRBD1. From germline, CDR1 is MDHEN and CDR2 SYDVKM. V shed 6 bases, J shed 5 bases, and the junction held 10 bases outside the gene matches. The CDR3 contains 15 residues. CDR3 bases: TGTGCCAGCAGGAACAACAGGGGGCAATGGGAGACCCAGTACTTC. Protein product: CASRNNRGQWETQYF.

In this sample, this clone turned up once. The chain combines TRBV5-1 with TRBJ1-3; possible D gene TRBD1, 6 bases. Per the germline V gene, CDR1 is SGHRS and CDR2 is YFSETQ. The V gene lost 3 bases and the J gene lost 8 bases, with 15 bases spanning the gap. The CDR3 is 14 residues long. DNA of the CDR3: TGCGCCAGCAGCTGGACCGGCAGGGGTGACACCATATATTTT. This translates into CASSWTGRGDTIYF.

The CDR3 coding sequence is TGCGCCAGCAGCCTCCGGGACAGGGTCCATGAGCAGTTCTTC. Amino acids: CASSLRDRVHEQFF. The chain has TRBV5-1 and TRBJ2-1; TRBD1 aligns across 9 bases. V shed 4 bases, J shed 8 bases, and the junction held 7 bases outside the gene matches. Germline values: CDR1 SGHRS, CDR2 YFSETQ. The CDR3 contains 14 residues.

The V gene is TRBV6-6, the J gene TRBJ1-1, with D perhaps matching TRBD1 (5 bases). This CDR3 contains 15 residues. Looked up from germline, CDR1 is MNHNY and CDR2 is SVGAGI (reference sequence). V lost 0 bases, J lost 5 bases, and 13 bases lay in between. The CDR3 nucleotides are TGTGCCAGCAGTTACTCGTCAGAGAAGGGGACTGAAGCTTTCTTT. It encodes CASSYSSEKGTEAFF.

This clone has more than one count but fewer than ten. The rearrangement joins TRBV19 to TRBJ2-7; 14 bases are a match to TRBD2. Germline V lookup: CDR1 LNHDA, CDR2 SQIVND (reference sequence). This CDR3 region has 17 residues. Germline trimming cut 5 bases from V and 2 bases from J; bases unmatched to any gene: 8. The CDR3 loop is CASSPGLAGAKAYEQYF. The CDR3 DNA reads TGTGCCAGTAGTCCGGGACTAGCGGGAGCCAAAGCCTACGAGCAGTACTTC.

This chain uses TRBV19 with TRBJ1-6; no definite D call. Looked up from germline, CDR1 is LNHDA and CDR2 is SQIVND (reference sequence). Deletions cut 5 bases from V and 10 bases from J, with 24 bases between. This CDR3 has 17 amino acids. The CDR3 loop is CASSEQPGIPGNSPLHF. The CDR3 DNA sequence: TGTGCCAGTAGTGAGCAGCCCGGGATCCCGGGCAACTCACCCCTCCACTTT.

The rearrangement links TRBV14 to TRBJ2-2; no clear D gene. CDR3 size: 13 residues. CDR1 SGHDN and CDR2 FVKESK come from the germline V gene. V was pared by 3 bases and J by 7 bases, with 9 bases between. CDR3 nucleotide sequence: TGTGCCAGCAGCCATTCTCCGGGCGGGGAGCTGTTTTTT. Translating it yields CASSHSPGGELFF.

The genes are TRBV2 and TRBJ1-1; TRBD1 aligns across 7 bases. This CDR3 comprises 16 residues. Germline trimming cut 6 bases from V and 0 bases from J; bases unmatched to any gene: 10. Germline-derived CDR1 and CDR2 are SNHLY and FYNNEI. The CDR3 loop is CASSRAGQVLNTEAFF. DNA for the CDR3: TGTGCCAGCAGCAGGGCCGGACAGGTCCTGAACACTGAAGCTTTCTTT.

The V gene is TRBV5-6, the J gene TRBJ1-1, with TRBD1 matching 7 bases. The germline CDR1 and CDR2 sequences are SGHDT and YYEEEE. The CDR3 is 15 amino acids. J was trimmed by 5 bases and V by 2 bases; bases with no gene match: 9. The CDR3 is CASSFQMTGYTEAFF. Written as DNA, the CDR3 is TGTGCCAGCAGCTTCCAAATGACAGGGTATACTGAAGCTTTCTTT.

The chain couples TRBV5-4 to TRBJ2-3; 9 bases line up with TRBD1. V lost 6 bases, J lost 4 bases, and 6 bases stayed unmatched. This CDR3 contains 14 residues. The germline gives CDR1 SGHNT, CDR2 YYREEE (reference sequence). CDR3 residues: CASTETGGADTQYF. DNA for the CDR3: TGTGCCAGCACCGAGACAGGGGGAGCAGATACGCAGTATTTT.

The chain links TRBV5-5 to TRBJ1-1; D is uncertain. Trimming cost V 4 bases and J 1 base, with 8 bases left between them. Germline CDR1 is SGHKS and CDR2 is YYEKEE (reference sequence). This CDR3 has 13 amino acids. CDR3 protein: CASSPPRNTEAFF. The CDR3 bases are TGTGCCAGCAGCCCCCCGAGGAACACTGAAGCTTTCTTT.

This rearrangement joins TRBV30 to TRBJ1-2; TRBD1 might be the D (6 bases). Per the germline V gene, CDR1 is GTSNPN and CDR2 is SVGIG (reference sequence). The CDR3 is made up of 15 amino acids. Deletions cut 2 bases from V and 5 bases from J, with 18 bases between. CDR3 DNA: TGTGCCTGGAGTCTTGACAACAGGGTCGGGTATGGCTACACCTTC. This sequence encodes CAWSLDNRVGYGYTF.

The rearrangement links TRBV7-2 to TRBJ2-2; TRBD1 matches at 7 bases. Germline V gives CDR1 SGHTA, CDR2 FQGNSA. The V segment lost 5 bases and the J segment 0 bases; nucleotides outside the gene matches: 3. The CDR3 runs to 15 residues. CDR3 sequence: CASSAGQANTGELFF. CDR3 in DNA: TGTGCCAGCAGCGCCGGACAGGCGAACACCGGGGAGCTGTTTTTT.

The gene calls are TRBV19 and TRBJ1-1; tentative D call: TRBD1 (5 bases). CDR1 LNHDA and CDR2 SQIVND come from the germline V gene (reference sequence). Trimming pared 6 bases from V and 1 base from J, leaving 18 bases between. This CDR3 region has 16 residues. The DNA for the CDR3 is TGTGCCAGTAGCCTTGCGGGGGTTTTCGGGAACACTGAAGCTTTCTTT. It codes for CASSLAGVFGNTEAFF. The full variable domain, in which reference TRBV19 and TRBJ1-1 provide the parts outside the CDR3, is DGGITQSPKYLFRKEGQNVTLSCEQNLNHDAMYWYRQDPGQGLRLIYYSQIVNDFQKGDIAEGYSVSREKKESFPLTVTSAQKNPTAFYLCASSLAGVFGNTEAFFGQGTRLTVV.

In regard to this clone: Germline is not matched at one junction end, which may reflect a read error. The chain recombines TRBV2 with TRBJ1-1, with D possibly TRBD1 on 6 matching bases. CDR1 is SNHLY, CDR2 FYNNEI, per germline. CDR3 length equals 13 residues. The CDR3 nucleotides read TGTGCCAGCAGTGATGAAGTCCGGGGGGCCCTTAACTTT. Residues: CASSDEVRGALNF.

DNA for the CDR3: TGTGCCAGCTCCCCCCTCCTCCTAGCGGGGCCATACAATGAGCAGTTCTTC. It specifies CASSPLLLAGPYNEQFF. The chain links TRBV18 to TRBJ2-1; the match to TRBD2 covers 9 bases. Germline V gene data show CDR1 as KGHSH and CDR2 as LQKENI. J gave up 4 bases and V 6 bases, and 13 bases lay outside the gene matches. The CDR3 covers 17 residues.

This chain uses TRBV13 with TRBJ1-1; 8 bases fit TRBD1. The CDR3 consists of 14 residues. Germline CDR1 reads PRHDT; CDR2 reads FYEKMQ (reference sequence). V trimming: 1 base; J trimming: 7 bases; junction bases outside the gene matches: 5. The CDR3 loop reads CASSLARGLGEAFF. The DNA of the CDR3 is TGTGCCAGCAGCTTAGCCAGGGGGCTGGGTGAAGCTTTCTTT.

The rearrangement joins TRBV9 to TRBJ2-5, with 9 bases aligning to TRBD2. CDR1 and CDR2 (germline): SGDLS, YYNGEE. J lost 1 base, V lost 1 base, and 8 bases had no gene match. The CDR3 has 17 amino acids. Written as DNA, the CDR3 is TGTGCCAGCAGCGTATACCCAGCGGGGGGATTCCAAGAGACCCAGTACTTC. Amino acids: CASSVYPAGGFQETQYF.

This clone was found a few times. V gene TRBV3-1 (or the pseudogene TRBV3-2) combines with J gene TRBJ1-2, with 8 bases matching TRBD1. Germline CDR1 LGHDT, CDR2 YNNKEL (reference sequence). The CDR3 sequence is 12 residues long. J lost 8 bases, V lost 4 bases, and 3 bases had no gene match. CDR3 residues: CASSPGGSGYTF. In DNA form, the CDR3 reads TGTGCCAGCAGCCCAGGGGGCTCGGGCTACACCTTC.

The chain couples TRBV6-2 or TRBV6-3 to TRBJ2-7; 10 nucleotides line up with TRBD1. In germline, CDR1 is MNHEY, CDR2 SVGEGT. The CDR3 length is 14 residues. The junction had 2 bases not matched to a gene; V was cut back by 5 bases and J by 1 base. The CDR3 reads CASSRGQGSYEQYF. In DNA, the CDR3 is TGTGCCAGCAGTCGGGGACAGGGGTCCTACGAGCAGTACTTC.

The CDR3 nucleotides read TGTGCCACCAGCATTGGGGGCCAAGGAGGAATACCGGACACTGAAGCTTTCTTT. It is translated as CATSIGGQGGIPDTEAFF. The chain joins TRBV15 to TRBJ1-1; possible D gene TRBD1, 6 bases. The germline V gene has CDR1 LNHNV and CDR2 YYDKDF (reference sequence). The CDR3 is 18 residues long. V lost 4 bases, J lost 3 bases, and 24 bases lay in between. The full variable domain, with the rest looked up from reference TRBV15 and TRBJ1-1, is DAMVIQNPRYQVTQFGKPVTLSCSQTLNHNVMYWYQQKSSQAPKLLFHYYDKDFNNEADTPDNFQSRRPNTSFCFLDIRSPGLGDTAMYLCATSIGGQGGIPDTEAFFGQGTRLTVV.

There are a few counts of this clone. V is TRBV28 and J is TRBJ1-1; unclear D gene. V lost 10 bases and J 5 bases, leaving 11 bases between the germline ends. The CDR3 runs to 11 residues. Germline CDR1 and CDR2: MDHEN and SYDVKM. The CDR3 DNA follows: TGTGCCACCCTGACCGGGACTGAAGCTTTCTTT. Its protein product is CATLTGTEAFF.

This chain uses TRBV6-1 with TRBJ2-7, with TRBD2 as a possible D gene (6 bases). In germline, CDR1 is MNHNS, CDR2 SASEGT. The germline V and J ends were trimmed by 2 bases and 2 bases, with 13 bases remaining between them. The CDR3 runs to 15 residues. CDR3 bases: TGTGCCAGCAGTGAAAGGTCGGGAGATGCCTACGAGCAGTACTTC. This encodes CASSERSGDAYEQYF.

CDR3 DNA: TGTGCCAGCAGCTTAAGGGGAGACTCCTACAATGAGCAGTTCTTC. The encoded protein is CASSLRGDSYNEQFF. This chain joins TRBV7-3 and TRBJ2-1; tentative D call: TRBD2 (5 bases). Per germline, CDR1 SGHTA and CDR2 FQGTGA. V was pared by 1 base and J by 0 bases, with 7 bases between. CDR3 length: 15 amino acids. The full variable domain, its missing parts supplied by reference TRBV7-3 and TRBJ2-1, is GAGVSQTPSNKVTEKGKYVELRCDPISGHTALYWYRQSLGQGPEFLIYFQGTGAADDSGLPNDRFFAVRPEGSVSTLKIQRTERGDSAVYLCASSLRGDSYNEQFFGPGTRLTVL.

The chain joins TRBV4-1 to TRBJ1-1; TRBD1 aligns across 7 bases. Unmatched junction bases numbered 3, after V lost 4 bases and J lost 1 base. CDR1 and CDR2 (germline): MGHRA, YSYEKL. CDR3 length equals 14 residues. The CDR3 protein is CASSPDRANTEAFF. The CDR3 bases are TGCGCCAGCAGCCCAGACAGGGCGAACACTGAAGCTTTCTTT.

The chain is built from TRBV6-2 or TRBV6-3 and TRBJ2-2; 15 bases line up with TRBD2. Germline CDR1 reads MNHEY; CDR2 reads SVGEGT. J lost 2 bases, V lost 6 bases, and 10 bases had no gene match. The CDR3 covers 19 residues. CDR3 bases: TGTGCCAGCAGCCCTCGGACTAGCGGGAGGGTGGCCAACACCGGGGAGCTGTTTTTT. Translation: CASSPRTSGRVANTGELFF.